The 25 T cell receptor beta chains below all came from one sample that was sequenced in a study of control samples from healthy donors and cancer patients. Repertoires were generated with immunoSEQ multiplex PCR, while TCRdb's copy carries only in-frame clones and drops some. Among about 270,000 clones listed, over 70% were seen once. The sequencing sample was made of PBMCs. Receptor source: a woman aged 60 to 75 with lung cancer.

Here the CDR3 DNA reads TGCGCCAGCAGCTTGGAGTCAGGGCGAGAGCAGTACTTC. Its translation: CASSLESGREQYF. The chain has TRBV5-1 and TRBJ2-7, with a possible D match to TRBD1 (5 bases). Trimming shortened V by 0 bases and J by 7 bases, and 11 bases separated the two germline ends. CDR1 and CDR2 (germline): SGHRS, YFSETQ. The CDR3 consists of 13 residues.

This clone was counted a few times. The CDR3 nucleotides read TGTGCCAGCAGCTTAGGGACTTTATCCGAGACCCAGTACTTC. It yields the protein CASSLGTLSETQYF. The chain links TRBV7-9 to TRBJ2-5, with a possible D match to TRBD2 (5 bases). The CDR3 is 14 amino acids. V gave up 1 base and J gave up 5 bases, with 11 bases separating them. Germline CDR1 SEHNR, CDR2 FQNEAQ (reference sequence).

This chain joins TRBV7-2 and TRBJ1-4, with 7 bases identical to TRBD1. Germline V gives CDR1 SGHTA, CDR2 FQGNSA. Germline trimming cut 2 bases from V and 5 bases from J; bases unmatched to any gene: 11. The CDR3 length is 17 residues. CDR3 in amino acids: CASSLWGTGTANEKLFF. For the CDR3, the DNA is TGTGCCAGCAGCTTATGGGGGACCGGGACAGCGAATGAAAAACTGTTTTTT.

The chain couples TRBV10-1 to TRBJ1-2; 7 nucleotides match TRBD1. The CDR3 covers 13 residues. The junction had 1 base not matched to a gene; V was cut back by 4 bases and J by 2 bases. The germline V gene has CDR1 WNHNN and CDR2 SYGVQD (reference sequence). This CDR3 is CASSAGQNYGYTF. CDR3 in DNA: TGCGCCAGCAGTGCGGGACAGAACTATGGCTACACCTTC.

The chain carries TRBV5-1 and TRBJ1-6, with 7 bases that match TRBD1. Germline lookup yields CDR1 SGHRS and CDR2 YFSETQ. This CDR3 region has 15 residues. The J segment lost 7 bases and the V segment lost 0 bases, leaving 4 bases of the junction unmatched. The CDR3 reads CASSLAEQGNSPLHF. In nucleotides, the CDR3 is TGCGCCAGCAGCTTGGCGGAACAGGGGAATTCACCCCTCCACTTT.

V gene TRBV5-4 combines with J gene TRBJ2-2; the D gene is possibly TRBD2 (6 bases). With 4 bases removed from V and 0 bases from J, the gap between germline ends came to 13 bases. CDR1 and CDR2 (germline): SGHNT, YYREEE (reference sequence). The CDR3 has 16 residues. CDR3: CASSLGGRSNTGELFF. The CDR3 DNA is TGTGCCAGCAGCCTCGGGGGTAGATCGAACACCGGGGAGCTGTTTTTT.

The V and J genes are TRBV9 and TRBJ2-1; 8 nucleotides align to TRBD1. The V and J ends lost 10 bases and 0 bases, in that order; junction bases with no gene match: 9. CDR3 length equals 15 residues. The germline gives CDR1 SGDLS, CDR2 YYNGEE. The CDR3 region has the DNA TGTGCCGGAAGTTCAGGGGGCGACTCCTACAATGAGCAGTTCTTC. It is translated as CAGSSGGDSYNEQFF.

The chain uses TRBV9 and TRBJ1-1, with TRBD1 matching over 8 bases. Germline lookup yields CDR1 SGDLS and CDR2 YYNGEE. V gave up 5 bases and J gave up 5 bases; unmatched junction bases: 5. The CDR3 contains 13 residues. The DNA for the CDR3 is TGTGCCAGCAGTGGACAGGGTTCAACTGAAGCTTTCTTT. It is translated as CASSGQGSTEAFF.

V usage is TRBV19 and J usage is TRBJ1-5; 9 positions match TRBD1. CDR3 length equals 20 residues. Trimming took 6 bases from V and 2 from J; bases not matched to a gene: 20. Germline V gene lookup returns CDR1 LNHDA and CDR2 SQIVND (reference sequence). Here the CDR3 DNA reads TGTGCCAGTAGCGAGGGACAGGGTCGGTGGGAGGTTGATGGCAATCAGCCCCAGCATTTT. It encodes CASSEGQGRWEVDGNQPQHF.

The V gene is TRBV13, the J gene TRBJ2-1; D is uncertain. This CDR3 contains 16 residues. Germline V lookup: CDR1 PRHDT, CDR2 FYEKMQ (reference sequence). V lost 6 bases to trimming and J lost 9 bases, with 24 bases between them. This CDR3 reads CASSRPALDLFSEQFF. Here the CDR3 DNA reads TGTGCCAGCAGTCGCCCCGCCTTAGACCTATTTAGTGAGCAGTTCTTC.

The chain is built from TRBV2 and TRBJ1-5; tentative D call: TRBD1 (5 bases). Germline lookup yields CDR1 SNHLY and CDR2 FYNNEI. CDR3 length equals 14 residues. Trimming stripped 1 base from V and 4 bases from J, with 8 bases between. Here the CDR3 DNA reads TGTGCCAGCAGTGAAGGGACATTGAATCAGCCCCAGCATTTT. This encodes CASSEGTLNQPQHF.

This sequence joins TRBV7-2 and TRBJ1-5; no clear D. Trimming stripped 3 bases from V and 0 bases from J, with 9 bases between. This CDR3 comprises 15 residues. Germline V lookup: CDR1 SGHTA, CDR2 FQGNSA. For the CDR3, the DNA is TGTGCCAGCAGCTTTGGCAGATATAGCAATCAGCCCCAGCATTTT. Translated: CASSFGRYSNQPQHF.

V and J are TRBV30 and TRBJ2-4; D gene uncertain. The CDR3 runs to 12 residues. V lost 0 bases to trimming and J lost 8 bases, with 8 bases between them. Germline V gene data show CDR1 as GTSNPN and CDR2 as SVGIG (reference sequence). CDR3 DNA: TGTGCCTGGAGTGTAATGGGTGACATTCAGTACTTC. The encoded protein is CAWSVMGDIQYF.

This chain links TRBV10-3 with TRBJ2-1; a weak D match, TRBD2 (7 bases). The germline V and J ends were trimmed by 0 bases and 10 bases, with 13 bases remaining between them. CDR1 and CDR2 (germline): ENHRY, SYGVKD. The CDR3 runs 14 residues. The CDR3 coding sequence is TGTGCCATCAGTGAGTCAAGGGGGGGAGACGAGCAGTTCTTC. Protein sequence: CAISESRGGDEQFF.

The rearrangement joins TRBV6-6 to TRBJ2-7; 11 bases line up with TRBD1. The germline V gene encodes CDR1 MNHNY and CDR2 SVGAGI (reference sequence). Germline trimming cut 5 bases from V and 6 bases from J; bases unmatched to any gene: 9. This CDR3 contains 15 residues. CDR3: CASSARAGTGGEQYF. Written as DNA, the CDR3 is TGTGCCAGCAGTGCCCGAGCCGGGACAGGGGGCGAGCAGTACTTC.

This rearrangement joins TRBV29-1 to TRBJ1-5, with TRBD1 matching over 8 bases. This CDR3 is 13 amino acids long. Germline V CDR1 and CDR2: SQVTM, ANQGSEA. V shed 8 bases and J 1 base; nucleotides not matched to a gene: 4. CDR3 amino acids: CSYRTGSNQPQHF. The CDR3 DNA reads as TGCAGCTACCGGACAGGGAGCAATCAGCCCCAGCATTTT.

The rearrangement joins TRBV6-1 to TRBJ1-5; D not resolved. CDR3 length: 14 residues. Looked up from germline, CDR1 is MNHNS and CDR2 is SASEGT. Trimming shortened V by 2 bases and J by 7 bases, and 12 bases separated the two germline ends. The CDR3 DNA is TGTGCCAGCAGTGAATCGGGGAAAAGGCAGCCCCAGCATTTT. Translating gives CASSESGKRQPQHF.

Note on this clone: A clone one base away is much larger, so this may be a read error. The chain recombines TRBV5-6 with TRBJ1-1; D call uncertain. Germline V gene sequence: CDR1 SGHDT, CDR2 YYEEEE. The CDR3 is 11 amino acids. Trimming cost V 2 bases and J 2 bases, with 1 base left between them. CDR3: CASSFNTEAFF. The CDR3 DNA reads TGTGCCAGCAGCTTCAACACTGAAGCTTTCTTT.

The chain employs TRBV18 and TRBJ2-7; D gene unclear. V lost 6 bases and J 2 bases, leaving 8 bases between the germline ends. The germline V gene has CDR1 KGHSH and CDR2 LQKENI. The CDR3 length is 12 residues. CDR3 DNA sequence: TGTGCCAGCTCGGACGACCCCTACGAGCAGTACTTC. Encoded protein: CASSDDPYEQYF.

This chain links TRBV2 with TRBJ2-4; D remains unclear. Looked up from germline, CDR1 is SNHLY and CDR2 is FYNNEI. Trimming shortened V by 1 base and J by 5 bases, and 6 bases separated the two germline ends. CDR3 length equals 13 residues. The CDR3 spells CASSEGPENIQYF. CDR3 bases: TGTGCCAGCAGTGAAGGGCCCGAAAACATTCAGTACTTC.

In this sample, this clone turned up once. The gene calls are TRBV6-1 and TRBJ2-7; the match to TRBD1 covers 7 bases. The CDR3 contains 18 residues. Germline CDR1 and CDR2: MNHNS and SASEGT. The ends lost 3 bases at V and 2 bases at J; junction bases unmatched: 16. CDR3 region: CASSEPSSFRGLTYEQYF. CDR3 nucleotide sequence: TGTGCCAGCAGTGAGCCCAGCAGTTTTAGGGGGCTAACCTACGAGCAGTACTTC.

The chain has TRBV2 and TRBJ2-1, with D maybe TRBD2 (5 bases). The CDR3 consists of 13 residues. Germline V CDR1 and CDR2: SNHLY, FYNNEI. Trimming pared 4 bases from V and 6 bases from J, leaving 10 bases between. The CDR3 DNA follows: TGTGCCAGCAGTGCGGAGGTGGGCAATGAGCAGTTCTTC. Translation: CASSAEVGNEQFF.

The rearrangement uses TRBV7-9 and TRBJ1-2; D is possibly TRBD1 (5 bases). In germline, CDR1 is SEHNR, CDR2 FQNEAQ (reference sequence). This CDR3 is built from 12 residues. Deletions cut 7 bases from V and 8 bases from J, with 14 bases between. The chain's CDR3 is CASTNTEGGYTF. The CDR3 nucleotides read TGTGCCAGCACCAACACCGAGGGGGGCTACACCTTC.

The chain uses TRBV2 and TRBJ2-1, with a weak D call TRBD1 (5 bases). Trimming pared 4 bases from V and 7 bases from J, leaving 14 bases between. This CDR3 is 14 amino acids long. From germline, CDR1 is SNHLY and CDR2 FYNNEI. CDR3 DNA sequence: TGTGCCAGCAGTGTGATCGCAGGGCGGAATGAGCAGTTCTTC. Amino acid sequence: CASSVIAGRNEQFF.

J is TRBJ1-2 and V is TRBV4-1, with TRBD1 as a possible D gene (6 bases). The CDR3 consists of 14 residues. Per germline, CDR1 MGHRA and CDR2 YSYEKL. Trimming cost V 1 base and J 4 bases, with 10 bases left between them. The CDR3 reads CASSQGSGAYGYTF. The CDR3 nucleotides are TGCGCCAGCAGCCAAGGGTCGGGGGCCTATGGCTACACCTTC.